What follows are 32 T cell receptor beta chains derived from one specimen sequenced in a study of T cell responses to AZD1222 COVID-19 vaccine. TCRdb keeps only in-frame clones here, not all; method: immunoSEQ multiplex PCR. The sample holds 130,000 to 150,000 clones, around nine tenths seen once. The specimen was peripheral blood, collected on day 0 of MenACWY control vaccination. These receptors were obtained from an adult in good health.

This sequence joins TRBV29-1 and TRBJ2-7; TRBD1 matches 7 bases. The CDR3 sequence is 15 residues long. Trimming removed 2 bases from V and 2 bases from J; junction bases left unmatched: 9. Germline CDR1 SQVTM, CDR2 ANQGSEA. CDR3: CSVELSTGPTYEQYF. Here the CDR3 DNA reads TGCAGCGTTGAATTGTCGACAGGGCCCACCTACGAGCAGTACTTC.

This clone was seen just once. The V gene is TRBV19, the J gene TRBJ1-5, with 7 bases lining up with TRBD1. Per germline, CDR1 LNHDA and CDR2 SQIVND (reference sequence). The CDR3 is 20 residues long. After removal of 4 bases from V and 9 bases from J, the junction contained 27 bases not matched to a gene. The DNA for the CDR3 is TGTGCCAGTAGTAGGACAGACCGGGACAGTAGTCTTAGGAAGAGAGGGCCCCAGCATTTT. Residues: CASSRTDRDSSLRKRGPQHF.

V and J are TRBV5-1 and TRBJ2-1, with 9 positions matching TRBD2. V shed 4 bases, J shed 6 bases, and the junction held 11 bases outside the gene matches. Looked up from germline, CDR1 is SGHRS and CDR2 is YFSETQ. CDR3 length equals 16 residues. DNA for the CDR3: TGCGCCAGCAGCCCCATAGCGGGAGCCCACCTCAATGAGCAGTTCTTC. It translates to CASSPIAGAHLNEQFF.

A few counts support this clone. V and J are TRBV5-4 and TRBJ2-7; the D is unclear. The CDR3 extends over 14 amino acids. The germline V gene has CDR1 SGHNT and CDR2 YYREEE (reference sequence). With 4 bases removed from V and 3 bases from J, the gap between germline ends came to 14 bases. This CDR3 reads CASSPTGQNYEQYF. DNA for the CDR3: TGTGCCAGCAGCCCCACCGGGCAGAACTACGAGCAGTACTTC.

V is TRBV30 and J is TRBJ1-1; no definite D call. With 4 bases removed from V and 1 base from J, the gap between germline ends came to 13 bases. Germline CDR1 is GTSNPN and CDR2 is SVGIG (reference sequence). The CDR3 loop spans 14 amino acids. The CDR3 DNA follows: TGTGCCTGGAAGGCGAAACTCACGAACACTGAAGCTTTCTTT. Translated: CAWKAKLTNTEAFF. The full variable domain, rest sourced from reference TRBV30 and TRBJ1-1, is SQTIHQWPATLVQPVGSPLSLECTVEGTSNPNLYWYRQAAGRGLQLLFYSVGIGQISSEVPQNLSASRPQDRQFILSSKKLLLSDSGFYLCAWKAKLTNTEAFFGQGTRLTVV.

V is TRBV3-1 (or the pseudogene TRBV3-2) and J is TRBJ1-4, with D perhaps matching TRBD1 (6 bases). Germline loops: CDR1 LGHDT, CDR2 YNNKEL (reference sequence). The CDR3 sequence is 14 residues long. Trimming left V 8 bases short and J 0 bases short, with 10 bases between. CDR3 nucleotides: TGTGCCAGCTCGGGGGCGGCAACTAATGAAAAACTGTTTTTT. It is translated as CASSGAATNEKLFF.

This chain uses TRBV30 with TRBJ1-5; tentative D call: TRBD1 (6 bases). Trimming shortened V by 5 bases and J by 5 bases, and 16 bases separated the two germline ends. Germline values: CDR1 GTSNPN, CDR2 SVGIG (reference sequence). This CDR3 has 14 amino acids. For the CDR3, the DNA is TGTGCCTGGGGAGCGACAGGTCATGATCAGCCCCAGCATTTT. Translated, it gives CAWGATGHDQPQHF. Supplemented by reference TRBV30 and TRBJ1-5, the full variable domain reads SQTIHQWPATLVQPVGSPLSLECTVEGTSNPNLYWYRQAAGRGLQLLFYSVGIGQISSEVPQNLSASRPQDRQFILSSKKLLLSDSGFYLCAWGATGHDQPQHFGDGTRLSIL.

The chain uses TRBV19 and TRBJ2-7, with 9 bases lining up with TRBD2. The V segment lost 4 bases and the J segment 4 bases; nucleotides outside the gene matches: 5. Germline assignment: CDR1 LNHDA and CDR2 SQIVND (reference sequence). This CDR3 spans 14 amino acids. CDR3 DNA: TGTGCCAGTAGTAGCGGACTAGCGAGATACGAGCAGTACTTC. It translates to CASSSGLARYEQYF.

The V call is TRBV5-1, the J call TRBJ2-5; D is unresolved. The CDR3 is 13 residues long. In germline, CDR1 is SGHRS, CDR2 YFSETQ. Trimming stripped 0 bases from V and 5 bases from J, with 8 bases between. CDR3 in amino acids: CASSLGAKETQYF. CDR3 bases: TGCGCCAGCAGCTTGGGCGCGAAGGAGACCCAGTACTTC.

This chain links TRBV24-1 with TRBJ2-2; D is possibly TRBD2 (5 bases). Trimming stripped 8 bases from V and 6 bases from J, with 9 bases between. CDR1 KGHDR and CDR2 SFDVKD come from the germline V gene. The CDR3 runs to 12 residues. CDR3 bases: TGTGCCACCACGGGGAGCGCCGGGGAGCTGTTTTTT. Encoded protein: CATTGSAGELFF.

The count of this clone is one. The genes are TRBV27 and TRBJ1-1; D is unclear. V was pared by 3 bases and J by 4 bases, with 9 bases between. Germline assignment: CDR1 MNHEY and CDR2 SMNVEV (reference sequence). The CDR3 runs to 13 residues. The CDR3 spells CASSFSVGTEAFF. The CDR3 DNA reads TGTGCCAGCAGTTTCAGCGTCGGCACTGAAGCTTTCTTT.

This clone is a singleton in its sample. The CDR3 is CASSQGGVLNTEAFF. DNA of the CDR3: TGTGCCAGCAGCCAAGGGGGAGTGCTGAACACTGAAGCTTTCTTT. The chain combines TRBV3-1 (or the pseudogene TRBV3-2) with TRBJ1-1, with unresolved D. The length of the CDR3 is 15 residues. The germline V gene encodes CDR1 LGHDT and CDR2 YNNKEL (reference sequence). V gave up 1 base and J gave up 0 bases, with 9 bases separating them.

The chain employs TRBV6-5 and TRBJ1-4; D unclear. CDR3 length: 14 amino acids. Trimming took off 6 bases at V and 2 bases at J, with 10 bases between the two ends. Germline values: CDR1 MNHEY, CDR2 SVGAGI. The CDR3, as DNA: TGTGCCAGCAGCCCAGGTTGGACTAATGAAAAACTGTTTTTT. The encoded protein is CASSPGWTNEKLFF.

The chain carries TRBV5-8 and TRBJ2-2; possible D gene TRBD2, 6 bases. Trimming removed 2 bases at V and 2 bases at J, with 13 bases between. Germline V gene sequence: CDR1 SGHTS, CDR2 YDEGEE. The CDR3 spans 16 residues. The CDR3 spells CASSLPLASNTGELFF. In DNA, the CDR3 is TGTGCCAGCAGCTTACCCCTAGCGTCAAACACCGGGGAGCTGTTTTTT.

V and J are TRBV5-1 and TRBJ1-2; the D gene is possibly TRBD1 (6 bases). This CDR3 is 13 amino acids long. V was shortened by 6 bases and J by 6 bases, with 15 bases between the two germline ends. Per germline, CDR1 SGHRS and CDR2 YFSETQ. CDR3: CASTAGQGNGYTF. CDR3 nucleotides: TGCGCCAGCACGGCGGGACAAGGCAATGGCTACACCTTC. Using reference TRBV5-1 and TRBJ1-2 for the parts outside the CDR3, the full variable domain is KAGVTQTPRYLIKTRGQQVTLSCSPISGHRSVSWYQQTPGQGLQFLFEYFSETQRNKGNFPGRFSGRQFSNSRSEMNVSTLELGDSALYLCASTAGQGNGYTFGSGTRLTVV.

V gene TRBV3-1 (or the pseudogene TRBV3-2) combines with J gene TRBJ1-3, with a possible D match to TRBD1 (6 bases). CDR1 and CDR2 from the germline V gene are LGHDT and YNNKEL (reference sequence). Trimming took 9 bases from V and 0 from J, leaving 15 bases between them. The CDR3 sequence is 15 residues long. The CDR3 here is CASSDGGNSGNTIYF. The CDR3 DNA sequence: TGTGCCAGTAGCGACGGGGGCAACTCTGGAAACACCATATATTTT.

CDR3 coding DNA: TGTGCCAGCACCCTACTTTGGGACAGGGGAGGCAATCAGCCCCAGCATTTT. Amino acids: CASTLLWDRGGNQPQHF. The rearrangement joins TRBV7-9 to TRBJ1-5; the match to TRBD1 covers 10 bases. Per the germline V gene, CDR1 is SEHNR and CDR2 is FQNEAQ (reference sequence). The length of the CDR3 is 17 residues. Trimming took 7 bases from V and 2 from J; bases not matched to a gene: 11.

The chain combines TRBV5-1 with TRBJ1-1; a weak D match, TRBD1 (5 bases). The germline V gene has CDR1 SGHRS and CDR2 YFSETQ. The V gene lost 4 bases and the J gene lost 0 bases, with 16 bases spanning the gap. This CDR3 contains 16 residues. The CDR3 DNA reads TGCGCCAGCAGCGTCCACTTAGGGACGGTGAACACTGAAGCTTTCTTT. It specifies CASSVHLGTVNTEAFF.

Worth noting for this clone: This CDR3 is also generated by other DNA sequences in the sample. V and J are TRBV24-1 and TRBJ2-3; D not certain. V lost 1 base and J 3 bases, leaving 1 base between the germline ends. CDR3 size: 12 residues. Germline-derived CDR1 and CDR2 are KGHDR and SFDVKD. The DNA of the CDR3 is TGTGCCACCAGTGATTTTACAGATACGCAGTATTTT. Translation gives CATSDFTDTQYF.

This clone was seen just once. The chain has TRBV3-1 (or the pseudogene TRBV3-2) and TRBJ1-1; the match to TRBD1 covers 9 bases. CDR1 is LGHDT and CDR2 is YNNKEL in the germline V gene (reference sequence). V lost 6 bases and J lost 2; bases outside the gene matches: 1. The CDR3 has 13 amino acids. CDR3 sequence (DNA): TGTGCCAGCAGGGGACAGGGAAACACTGAAGCTTTCTTT. Translated, it gives CASRGQGNTEAFF.

The chain links TRBV29-1 to TRBJ1-5, with a weak D call TRBD1 (5 bases). Trimming took off 7 bases at V and 7 bases at J, with 14 bases between the two ends. The germline V gene encodes CDR1 SQVTM and CDR2 ANQGSEA. The CDR3 length is 12 residues. The CDR3 region has the DNA TGCAGCGCTCGACAGATTGGGCAGCCCCAGCATTTT. Its translation: CSARQIGQPQHF.

This clone appeared once. This sequence joins TRBV5-1 and TRBJ1-6; tentatively, D is TRBD1 (6 bases). V lost 2 bases, J lost 9 bases, and 12 bases lay in between. There are 14 residues in the CDR3. The germline gives CDR1 SGHRS, CDR2 YFSETQ. The CDR3 sequence: CASSLSGAVSPLHF. In DNA form, the CDR3 reads TGCGCCAGCAGCTTATCGGGGGCTGTTTCACCCCTCCACTTT.

This chain joins TRBV27 and TRBJ2-3; 15 bases align to TRBD2. The germline V gene encodes CDR1 MNHEY and CDR2 SMNVEV (reference sequence). This CDR3 is built from 17 residues. The J segment lost 3 bases and the V segment lost 7 bases, leaving 8 bases of the junction unmatched. In DNA form, the CDR3 reads TGTGCCAGCATCCCTGGGACTAGCGGGAGGCTAACAGATACGCAGTATTTT. Translated: CASIPGTSGRLTDTQYF.

The chain carries TRBV5-6 and TRBJ1-5; tentative D call: TRBD1 (5 bases). V was trimmed by 1 base and J by 2 bases, leaving 7 bases between them. Germline V CDR1 and CDR2: SGHDT, YYEEEE. The CDR3 is made up of 14 amino acids. This CDR3 is CASSLKGGNQPQHF. The CDR3 DNA follows: TGTGCCAGCAGCTTGAAAGGGGGCAATCAGCCCCAGCATTTT.

The rearrangement links TRBV10-2 to TRBJ1-5; D unresolved. The length of the CDR3 is 14 residues. Per germline, CDR1 WSHSY and CDR2 SAAADI. V was cut by 3 bases and J by 4 bases, with 10 bases left in between. The CDR3 region is CASSDRHINQPQHF. For the CDR3, the DNA is TGCGCCAGCAGTGACCGACATATAAATCAGCCCCAGCATTTT.

Concerning this clone: The same CDR3 is also encoded by other DNA sequences in this sample. The V and J genes are TRBV6-1 and TRBJ1-5, with D possibly being TRBD1 (5 bases). CDR3 length: 15 residues. V was clipped by 2 bases and J by 4 bases, with 12 bases between them. The V gene's germline CDR1 is MNHNS and CDR2 SASEGT. DNA for the CDR3: TGTGCCAGCAGTGAATTAGGGGTGGGAAATCAGCCCCAGCATTTT. Translated, it gives CASSELGVGNQPQHF.

The CDR3 here is CASSLGQGLRNYGYTF. CDR3 nucleotides: TGTGCCAGCAGCTTAGGACAGGGGCTCCGTAACTATGGCTACACCTTC. The chain links TRBV7-2 to TRBJ1-2; 8 nucleotides agree with TRBD1. Germline-derived CDR1 and CDR2 are SGHTA and FQGNSA. The V segment lost 1 base and the J segment 1 base; nucleotides outside the gene matches: 5. The CDR3 covers 16 residues. The complete variable domain, with remaining parts taken from reference TRBV7-2 and TRBJ1-2, reads GAGVSQSPSNKVTEKGKDVELRCDPISGHTALYWYRQSLGQGLEFLIYFQGNSAPDKSGLPSDRFSAERTGGSVSTLTIQRTQQEDSAVYLCASSLGQGLRNYGYTFGSGTRLTVV.

This sequence joins TRBV19 and TRBJ2-5; the match to TRBD2 covers 9 bases. The CDR3 spans 16 residues. Germline V CDR1 and CDR2: LNHDA, SQIVND (reference sequence). V dropped 5 bases and J dropped 4; count of bases not matched to a gene: 11. The CDR3 reads CASSASGGLRPETQYF. The DNA for the CDR3 is TGTGCCAGTAGTGCCAGCGGGGGGCTGAGACCAGAGACCCAGTACTTC.

The chain employs TRBV19 and TRBJ2-1, with 8 bases aligning to TRBD1. CDR3 length: 15 amino acids. CDR1 is LNHDA, CDR2 SQIVND, per germline (reference sequence). The ends lost 0 bases at V and 5 bases at J; junction bases unmatched: 3. Here the CDR3 DNA reads TGTGCCAGTAGTATAGACCGGGACAGGCACAATGAGCAGTTCTTC. It specifies CASSIDRDRHNEQFF.

V usage is TRBV27 and J usage is TRBJ1-2, with 8 bases identical to TRBD1. CDR3 length: 15 residues. V shed 4 bases, J shed 3 bases, and the junction held 7 bases outside the gene matches. CDR1 and CDR2 (germline): MNHEY, SMNVEV (reference sequence). The DNA of the CDR3 is TGTGCCAGCAGTTCCACAGGGGGGAGGGACTATGGCTACACCTTC. The encoded protein is CASSSTGGRDYGYTF.

This chain joins TRBV30 and TRBJ1-5, with D possibly matching TRBD1 (6 bases). CDR1 is GTSNPN, CDR2 SVGIG, per germline (reference sequence). CDR3 length: 14 residues. Trimming pared 1 base from V and 4 bases from J, leaving 11 bases between. This CDR3 is CAWSANRENQPQHF. The CDR3 region has the DNA TGTGCCTGGAGTGCGAACAGGGAAAATCAGCCCCAGCATTTT.

V usage is TRBV30 and J usage is TRBJ2-1; TRBD2 agrees at 12 bases. CDR3 length equals 14 residues. Trimming removed 0 bases from V and 12 bases from J; junction bases left unmatched: 6. Germline values: CDR1 GTSNPN, CDR2 SVGIG (reference sequence). The CDR3 coding sequence is TGTGCCTGGAGTGTAACTAGCGGGGGGTCCGGGCAGTTCTTC. Translated: CAWSVTSGGSGQFF.